The T cell receptor beta chain described here comes from a study of T-cell memory formation after mild COVID-19. Findings of the study overall: Largely, contracting CD4+ clones fell within CM and EM, and contracting CD8+ clones within EMRA.

This clonotype was seen more than once but under ten times. Its antigen remains unknown. The V end was cut by 1 base, the J end by 8 bases, with 5 bases between. CDR3 length equals 11 residues. The germline V gene encodes CDR1 MGHDK and CDR2 SYGVNS. TCRdb fed the 5' RACE reads into MiXCR, producing one record per CDR3 protein. The profile shows roughly 450,000 distinct CDR3 sequences, about 18% of them singletons. The sequence was collected from an adult woman who had mild COVID-19 (a few samples of this study predate the infection). Cell type and time point are not known. V and J are TRBV25-1 and TRBJ1-2; D unclear. Material: PBMCs or a T cell subset sorted from them (not recorded which). For the CDR3, the DNA is TGTGCCAGCAGTGAATCGACCGGCTACACCTTC. Translating it yields CASSESTGYTF.